Presented here are 27 T cell receptor beta chains from one specimen sequenced in a study of shared clonotypes between healthy human individuals. Libraries were prepared by immunoSEQ multiplex PCR; TCRdb keeps only in-frame clonotypes and omits some of them. The sample has 2 million to 2.5 million clones; 90% to 95% are singletons. Naive CD8 cells lacked CD45RO and underwent positive selection for CCR7, leaving out terminally differentiated effector memory CD45RA+ cells. The sample was naive CD8+ T cells from PBMCs. The receptors were sampled from a young man in good health. Some clones in this sample may be carry-over from other donors' samples.

The gene calls are TRBV10-3 and TRBJ2-5; the D gene is possibly TRBD1 (5 bases). Trimming shortened V by 3 bases and J by 0 bases, and 11 bases separated the two germline ends. CDR1 ENHRY and CDR2 SYGVKD come from the germline V gene. The CDR3 is 15 residues long. CDR3 protein: CAISELRQNQETQYF. In nucleotides, the CDR3 is TGTGCCATCAGTGAACTTAGACAGAACCAAGAGACCCAGTACTTC.

The chain recombines TRBV9 with TRBJ2-7, with D possibly TRBD2 on 6 matching bases. The CDR3 covers 14 residues. CDR1 is SGDLS and CDR2 is YYNGEE in the germline V gene. The V end was cut by 4 bases, the J end by 3 bases, with 14 bases between. Written as DNA, the CDR3 is TGTGCCAGCAGCCCGGGAGCGGCCCGCTACGAGCAGTACTTC. It yields the protein CASSPGAARYEQYF.

The chain carries TRBV9 and TRBJ2-5; no clear D. The CDR3 loop spans 16 amino acids. V lost 0 bases and J 4 bases, leaving 16 bases between the germline ends. In germline, CDR1 is SGDLS, CDR2 YYNGEE. The DNA of the CDR3 is TGTGCCAGCAGCGTAGTCCAGAAGTTTCTCCGAGAGACCCAGTACTTC. It yields the protein CASSVVQKFLRETQYF.

The J gene is TRBJ1-1, the V gene TRBV7-9; perhaps TRBD1 as D (5 bases). CDR1 and CDR2 from the germline V gene are SEHNR and FQNEAQ (reference sequence). This CDR3 is 15 amino acids long. Trimming stripped 3 bases from V and 1 base from J, with 12 bases between. CDR3 sequence reads: CASSFLPGPNTEAFF. In nucleotides, the CDR3 is TGTGCCAGCAGCTTCCTCCCGGGACCGAACACTGAAGCTTTCTTT.

The count of this clone is one. The rearrangement joins TRBV5-4 to TRBJ2-1, with 9 nucleotides matching TRBD2. The junction had 2 bases not matched to a gene; V was cut back by 0 bases and J by 4 bases. Germline assignment: CDR1 SGHNT and CDR2 YYREEE (reference sequence). The CDR3 consists of 15 residues. The CDR3 loop is CASSLETSGYNEQFF. CDR3 nucleotide sequence: TGTGCCAGCAGCTTGGAGACTAGCGGATACAATGAGCAGTTCTTC.

This chain connects TRBV7-9 to TRBJ2-7, with 7 bases aligning to TRBD1. V lost 4 bases, J lost 5 bases, and 14 bases stayed unmatched. The V gene's germline CDR1 is SEHNR and CDR2 FQNEAQ (reference sequence). The CDR3 loop spans 16 amino acids. CDR3 sequence (DNA): TGTGCCAGCAGCTCCTCCGGGACAGTATTAGAAAACGAGCAGTACTTC. This translates into CASSSSGTVLENEQYF.

The chain joins TRBV28 to TRBJ2-7, with D perhaps TRBD1 or TRBD2 (5 bases each). This CDR3 comprises 14 residues. The V gene's germline CDR1 is MDHEN and CDR2 SYDVKM. V lost 1 base and J 6 bases, leaving 13 bases between the germline ends. The CDR3 spells CASSLFSGAGEQYF. CDR3 bases: TGTGCCAGCAGTTTATTTTCTGGGGCGGGCGAGCAGTACTTC.

This chain joins TRBV7-9 and TRBJ1-1; 9 bases align to TRBD1. Per the germline V gene, CDR1 is SEHNR and CDR2 is FQNEAQ (reference sequence). This CDR3 has 18 residues. The ends lost 5 bases at V and 3 bases at J; junction bases unmatched: 16. CDR3 nucleotides: TGTGCCAGCAGCCCCCGGGGGGGCGGACAGGGGCCTCACACTGAAGCTTTCTTT. This encodes CASSPRGGGQGPHTEAFF. The full variable domain, completed using reference TRBV7-9 and TRBJ1-1, is DTGVSQNPRHKITKRGQNVTFRCDPISEHNRLYWYRQTLGQGPEFLTYFQNEAQLEKSRLLSDRFSAERPKGSFSTLEIQRTEQGDSAMYLCASSPRGGGQGPHTEAFFGQGTRLTVV.

This clone was detected only once. This chain connects TRBV7-9 to TRBJ2-2; D possibly uses TRBD1 or TRBD2 (6 bases each). The V gene lost 6 bases and the J gene lost 4 bases, with 15 bases spanning the gap. Germline lookup yields CDR1 SEHNR and CDR2 FQNEAQ (reference sequence). The CDR3 loop spans 15 amino acids. The CDR3 sequence is CASRSEGGITGELFF. In DNA, the CDR3 is TGTGCCAGCAGGAGTGAGGGGGGAATCACCGGGGAGCTGTTTTTT.

This chain connects TRBV7-9 to TRBJ2-6; no firm D call. This CDR3 spans 18 amino acids. Trimming pared 3 bases from V and 0 bases from J, leaving 15 bases between. The germline gives CDR1 SEHNR, CDR2 FQNEAQ (reference sequence). The CDR3 region is CASSFPPQWGSGANVLTF. CDR3 nucleotides: TGTGCCAGCAGCTTCCCGCCTCAATGGGGCTCTGGGGCCAACGTCCTGACTTTC.

CDR3: CASSRRGKLGEQYF. CDR3 coding DNA: TGTGCCAGCAGTCGGCGGGGGAAACTTGGGGAGCAGTACTTC. This chain links TRBV27 with TRBJ2-7; 7 nucleotides line up with TRBD2. Germline V CDR1 and CDR2: MNHEY, SMNVEV (reference sequence). The CDR3 has 14 residues. The trim removed 5 bases at V and 7 bases at J, leaving 11 bases unmatched.

This clone has just a few counts. This rearrangement joins TRBV19 to TRBJ2-2, with TRBD2 as a possible D gene (5 bases). The CDR3 contains 16 residues. The germline V gene encodes CDR1 LNHDA and CDR2 SQIVND (reference sequence). V lost 2 bases and J 6 bases, leaving 16 bases between the germline ends. The CDR3 region has the DNA TGTGCCAGTAGTATAAGTCTACGGGGTGAGGCCGGGGAGCTGTTTTTT. It codes for CASSISLRGEAGELFF.

This sequence joins TRBV11-3 and TRBJ2-7; 7 positions match TRBD2. Trimming at V came to 7 bases and at J to 4 bases, leaving 19 bases not matched to a gene. The CDR3 is 17 amino acids. Germline lookup yields CDR1 SGHNT and CDR2 YENEEA. This CDR3 is CASTLPSGCLQEYEQYF. The CDR3 nucleotides are TGTGCCAGCACCCTGCCTAGCGGATGTCTGCAGGAGTACGAGCAGTACTTC.

The V gene is TRBV19, the J gene TRBJ1-5; tentatively, D is TRBD1 (6 bases). This CDR3 region has 17 residues. V lost 7 bases and J 2 bases, leaving 21 bases between the germline ends. Germline V gene lookup returns CDR1 LNHDA and CDR2 SQIVND (reference sequence). The CDR3 sequence is CASTSQRGGLGNQPQHF. For the CDR3, the DNA is TGTGCCAGTACCTCTCAAAGGGGGGGGCTGGGCAATCAGCCCCAGCATTTT. The whole variable domain, remainder taken from reference TRBV19 and TRBJ1-5, is DGGITQSPKYLFRKEGQNVTLSCEQNLNHDAMYWYRQDPGQGLRLIYYSQIVNDFQKGDIAEGYSVSREKKESFPLTVTSAQKNPTAFYLCASTSQRGGLGNQPQHFGDGTRLSIL.

CDR3: CASSSTGNTGELFF. CDR3 nucleotide sequence: TGTGCCAGCAGTAGTACGGGAAACACCGGGGAGCTGTTTTTT. This chain joins TRBV27 and TRBJ2-2, with D perhaps matching TRBD2 (5 bases). The ends were cut back, 5 bases at V and 2 bases at J, with 9 bases in the middle. Germline values: CDR1 MNHEY, CDR2 SMNVEV (reference sequence). The CDR3 length is 14 residues.

In its sample, this clone was seen once. The J gene is TRBJ1-1, the V gene TRBV9; 11 bases align to TRBD1. The CDR3 sequence is 17 residues long. Germline CDR1 is SGDLS and CDR2 is YYNGEE. The V segment lost 2 bases and the J segment 4 bases; nucleotides outside the gene matches: 10. CDR3 loop: CASSVGQGASIITEAFF. CDR3 coding DNA: TGTGCCAGCAGCGTCGGACAGGGGGCATCTATTATCACTGAAGCTTTCTTT.

This chain uses TRBV10-3 with TRBJ2-7; tentative D call: TRBD2 (6 bases). CDR1 ENHRY and CDR2 SYGVKD come from the germline V gene. The CDR3 contains 14 residues. The V end was cut by 10 bases, the J end by 0 bases, with 16 bases between. The CDR3: CATATGTFSYEQYF. The CDR3 nucleotides are TGTGCCACCGCTACCGGGACTTTCTCCTACGAGCAGTACTTC.

The rearrangement joins TRBV25-1 to TRBJ1-2; TRBD1 is a possible D gene (6 bases). Trimming took off 4 bases at V and 6 bases at J, with 21 bases between the two ends. The CDR3 spans 16 residues. Germline V CDR1 and CDR2: MGHDK, SYGVNS. CDR3 nucleotides: TGTGCCAGCAGTGCTATTCAAGACTGGGGGCCGGATGGCTACACCTTC. This sequence encodes CASSAIQDWGPDGYTF.

The rearrangement joins TRBV5-1 to TRBJ1-2; D perhaps matches TRBD1 (6 bases). CDR3 length equals 15 residues. Trimming shortened V by 4 bases and J by 4 bases, and 17 bases separated the two germline ends. In germline, CDR1 is SGHRS, CDR2 YFSETQ. CDR3: CASSIDRSLGYGYTF. CDR3 sequence (DNA): TGCGCCAGCAGCATCGACAGGTCCCTTGGCTATGGCTACACCTTC.

The V gene is TRBV15, the J gene TRBJ2-1; perhaps TRBD2 as D (6 bases). Trimming shortened V by 7 bases and J by 4 bases, and 17 bases separated the two germline ends. Germline V gives CDR1 LNHNV, CDR2 YYDKDF (reference sequence). The CDR3 covers 15 residues. CDR3 DNA: TGTGCCACCACCGCTCCCGGGAGATCTTACAATGAGCAGTTCTTC. It yields the protein CATTAPGRSYNEQFF.

V gene TRBV15 combines with J gene TRBJ1-5, with 7 bases aligning to TRBD1. The CDR3 runs 20 residues. Germline V lookup: CDR1 LNHNV, CDR2 YYDKDF (reference sequence). The V and J ends lost 3 bases and 0 bases, in that order; junction bases with no gene match: 17. DNA for the CDR3: TGTGCCACCAGCAGCCCTTTTGGGACAGACACCTACTATAGCAATCAGCCCCAGCATTTT. Its protein is CATSSPFGTDTYYSNQPQHF.

V is TRBV28 and J is TRBJ1-1, with D possibly matching TRBD1 (6 bases). The germline gives CDR1 MDHEN, CDR2 SYDVKM. The CDR3 extends over 14 amino acids. Trimming stripped 3 bases from V and 5 bases from J, with 13 bases between. The CDR3 region is CASSFGGEYTEAFF. The DNA for the CDR3 is TGTGCCAGCAGTTTCGGGGGCGAATATACTGAAGCTTTCTTT.

The gene calls are TRBV15 and TRBJ2-2; 7 positions agree with TRBD2. The germline V gene has CDR1 LNHNV and CDR2 YYDKDF (reference sequence). The junction had 7 bases not matched to a gene; V was cut back by 0 bases and J by 6 bases. The CDR3 totals 16 residues. The CDR3 loop reads CATSRDEGGPPGELFF. CDR3 in DNA: TGTGCCACCAGCAGAGATGAGGGAGGGCCACCCGGGGAGCTGTTTTTT.

The chain couples TRBV7-9 to TRBJ2-3; D not certain. Trimming left V 6 bases short and J 6 bases short, with 13 bases between. Germline CDR1 reads SEHNR; CDR2 reads FQNEAQ (reference sequence). CDR3 size: 13 residues. The CDR3 coding sequence is TGTGCCAGCAGAGAGTTAACCTCCGATACGCAGTATTTT. It codes for CASRELTSDTQYF.

This rearrangement joins TRBV11-2 to TRBJ2-7; the D gene is possibly TRBD2 (6 bases). The CDR3 totals 14 residues. Germline values: CDR1 SGHAT, CDR2 FQNNGV. V lost 1 base to trimming and J lost 9 bases, with 16 bases between them. CDR3 coding DNA: TGTGCCAGCAGCTTAGGGGGGGTCCGGTTCGGGCAGTACTTC. It translates to CASSLGGVRFGQYF.

The V gene is TRBV7-3, the J gene TRBJ2-1, with 12 bases aligning to TRBD2. CDR3 length equals 15 residues. V was pared by 5 bases and J by 10 bases, with 9 bases of the junction left unmatched. The germline gives CDR1 SGHTA, CDR2 FQGTGA. CDR3 amino acids: CASSVGLAGFMEQFF. DNA of the CDR3: TGTGCCAGCAGCGTTGGACTAGCGGGGTTCATGGAGCAGTTCTTC.

CDR3 protein: CASSEMSGRDNEQFF. The CDR3 DNA reads as TGTGCCAGCAGTGAAATGAGCGGGAGAGACAATGAGCAGTTCTTC. The chain combines TRBV6-1 with TRBJ2-1; 8 nucleotides match TRBD2. Germline V gene sequence: CDR1 MNHNS, CDR2 SASEGT. V shed 2 bases, J shed 5 bases, and the junction held 5 bases outside the gene matches. This CDR3 is built from 15 residues.